These 31 T cell receptor beta chains were all obtained from the same sample, sequenced in a study of cytomegalovirus exposure and HLA in healthy donors. This PCR relied on a set of 60 Vbeta primers and 13 Jbeta primers. TCRdb's table, derived via immunoSEQ multiplex PCR, lists solely in-frame clones and lacks some. The sample table includes just over 50,000 clones. Input material: PBMCs. The receptor source for this set is a woman aged 60-75 years in good health and CMV-seropositive.

The chain couples TRBV9 to TRBJ1-3, with no clear D. This CDR3 has 18 residues. Germline V CDR1 and CDR2: SGDLS, YYNGEE. The ends were cut back, 4 bases at V and 0 bases at J, with 20 bases in the middle. The CDR3: CASSPYGLSEASGNTIYF. The CDR3 DNA is TGTGCCAGCAGCCCCTATGGGCTGTCAGAAGCCTCTGGAAACACCATATATTTT.

The J gene is TRBJ2-5, the V gene TRBV4-2; 8 bases match TRBD2. CDR1 is LGHNA and CDR2 is YNFKEQ in the germline V gene. V lost 1 base and J lost 1; bases outside the gene matches: 2. This CDR3 comprises 15 residues. This CDR3 reads CASSQVLAGQETQYF. The CDR3 region has the DNA TGTGCCAGCAGCCAAGTTCTAGCGGGCCAAGAGACCCAGTACTTC.

The gene calls are TRBV18 and TRBJ1-2; 12 bases match TRBD1. Trimming removed 3 bases from V and 7 bases from J; junction bases left unmatched: 12. The CDR3 covers 17 residues. Germline V gives CDR1 KGHSH, CDR2 LQKENI. The DNA for the CDR3 is TGTGCCAGCTCACCTAGCTTCCCCGGGACAGGGGGCTTTGGCTACACCTTC. It is translated as CASSPSFPGTGGFGYTF.

The chain combines TRBV2 with TRBJ2-1; 8 nucleotides agree with TRBD1. The germline V gene encodes CDR1 SNHLY and CDR2 FYNNEI. J was trimmed by 12 bases and V by 6 bases; bases with no gene match: 4. This CDR3 has 11 residues. The CDR3 DNA reads TGTGCCAGCAGAATGGGACAGGCGCAGTTCTTC. Translation: CASRMGQAQFF.

This chain uses TRBV27 with TRBJ2-1; D not resolved. This CDR3 region has 17 residues. The germline gives CDR1 MNHEY, CDR2 SMNVEV (reference sequence). The V end lost 4 bases, the J end lost 0 bases, and 16 bases lay between the germline ends. The CDR3 region is CASSWRLERSSYNEQFF. CDR3 in DNA: TGTGCCAGCAGTTGGCGTTTGGAGCGCAGCTCCTACAATGAGCAGTTCTTC.

The V gene is TRBV5-4, the J gene TRBJ1-5; D is undetermined. The germline gives CDR1 SGHNT, CDR2 YYREEE (reference sequence). CDR3 size: 15 residues. Between the trimmed V and J ends, which lost 0 bases and 0 bases, there was a span of 7 bases. The CDR3 spells CASSLGGISNQPQHF. Here the CDR3 DNA reads TGTGCCAGCAGCTTGGGCGGTATTAGCAATCAGCCCCAGCATTTT.

V is TRBV28 and J is TRBJ1-1; D may be TRBD1 (6 bases). Germline V gene sequence: CDR1 MDHEN, CDR2 SYDVKM. Trimming shortened V by 6 bases and J by 4 bases, and 18 bases separated the two germline ends. The CDR3 has 15 residues. The CDR3 coding sequence is TGTGCCAGCAGACGCCAGCGGGGGGCTGGCACTGAAGCTTTCTTT. It codes for CASRRQRGAGTEAFF.

The V call is TRBV5-1, the J call TRBJ2-7; 7 nucleotides match TRBD1. Germline V gene sequence: CDR1 SGHRS, CDR2 YFSETQ. CDR3 length equals 15 residues. The V gene end was trimmed by 4 bases and the J gene end by 2 bases; junction bases not matched to a gene: 9. For the CDR3, the DNA is TGCGCCAGCAGCCCAACAGGGGAACCCCCCTACGAGCAGTACTTC. It specifies CASSPTGEPPYEQYF.

V gene TRBV4-2 combines with J gene TRBJ2-2; 13 bases are a match to TRBD2. The germline gives CDR1 LGHNA, CDR2 YNFKEQ. The CDR3 loop spans 16 amino acids. Trimming took 0 bases from V and 6 from J; bases not matched to a gene: 1. CDR3 coding DNA: TGTGCCAGCAGCCAAGATACTAGCGGGGGGGCCGGGGAGCTGTTTTTT. It encodes CASSQDTSGGAGELFF.

This sequence joins TRBV7-9 and TRBJ2-1; 11 nucleotides align to TRBD1. After removal of 5 bases from V and 6 bases from J, the junction contained 15 bases not matched to a gene. CDR1 is SEHNR and CDR2 is FQNEAQ in the germline V gene (reference sequence). The CDR3 has 18 residues. CDR3 residues: CASSPDILRDRGSNEQFF. The CDR3 DNA sequence: TGTGCCAGCAGCCCCGATATCCTCCGGGACAGGGGGTCCAATGAGCAGTTCTTC.

This chain uses TRBV11-2 with TRBJ2-7, with 14 bases that match TRBD2. V shed 0 bases and J 7 bases; nucleotides not matched to a gene: 2. CDR3 length: 15 residues. Germline V gene lookup returns CDR1 SGHAT and CDR2 FQNNGV. The CDR3 here is CASSLDGTSGGEQYF. In DNA, the CDR3 is TGTGCCAGCAGCTTAGATGGGACTAGCGGGGGAGAGCAGTACTTC.

This chain uses TRBV7-2 with TRBJ1-2; TRBD1 agrees at 7 bases. V trimming: 2 bases; J trimming: 7 bases; junction bases outside the gene matches: 7. The germline gives CDR1 SGHTA, CDR2 FQGNSA. The CDR3 consists of 14 residues. CDR3 residues: CASSLQQGSGGYTF. For the CDR3, the DNA is TGTGCCAGCAGCTTACAACAGGGGTCGGGTGGCTACACCTTC.

The chain is built from TRBV5-1 and TRBJ2-3; TRBD2 matches 8 bases. J lost 1 base, V lost 2 bases, and 3 bases had no gene match. The germline CDR1 and CDR2 sequences are SGHRS and YFSETQ. CDR3 size: 15 residues. The DNA for the CDR3 is TGCGCCAGCAGCTTTAGCGGGGCCGGCACAGATACGCAGTATTTT. It encodes CASSFSGAGTDTQYF.

The CDR3 coding sequence is TGTGCCAGCAGCTTAGCAGGGGCAAGCAACTACGAGCAGTACTTC. This sequence encodes CASSLAGASNYEQYF. The V call is TRBV11-3, the J call TRBJ2-7; D is perhaps TRBD1 (6 bases). Per the germline V gene, CDR1 is SGHNT and CDR2 is YENEEA. This CDR3 is 15 amino acids long. V was trimmed by 1 base and J by 3 bases, leaving 13 bases between them. Supplemented by reference TRBV11-3 and TRBJ2-7, the full variable domain reads EAGVVQSPRYKIIEKKQPVAFWCNPISGHNTLYWYLQNLGQGPELLIRYENEEAVDDSQLPKDRFSAERLKGVDSTLKIQPAELGDSAVYLCASSLAGASNYEQYFGPGTRLTVT.

The chain joins TRBV5-4 to TRBJ2-7; D unclear. Germline V gene sequence: CDR1 SGHNT, CDR2 YYREEE (reference sequence). The CDR3 sequence is 13 residues long. Trimming took off 6 bases at V and 0 bases at J, with 10 bases between the two ends. CDR3 bases: TGTGCCAGCACGGGTGACGCCTCCTACGAGCAGTACTTC. Protein: CASTGDASYEQYF.

This chain links TRBV19 with TRBJ1-4; 10 bases map to TRBD1. CDR1 and CDR2 (germline): LNHDA, SQIVND (reference sequence). The length of the CDR3 is 15 residues. The V segment lost 1 base and the J segment 7 bases; nucleotides outside the gene matches: 3. In DNA, the CDR3 is TGTGCCAGTAGTATAGCGGGGGACAGGGGTGAAAAACTGTTTTTT. This sequence encodes CASSIAGDRGEKLFF.

V gene TRBV7-2 combines with J gene TRBJ1-3; TRBD1 matches 7 bases. With 4 bases clipped from V and 2 bases from J, the junction kept 2 bases outside the gene matches. The CDR3 consists of 14 residues. Germline V lookup: CDR1 SGHTA, CDR2 FQGNSA. Here the CDR3 reads CASSSDRAGNTIYF. DNA for the CDR3: TGTGCCAGCAGCTCCGACAGGGCTGGAAACACCATATATTTT. Looking up the rest from reference TRBV7-2 and TRBJ1-3 gives the full variable domain: GAGVSQSPSNKVTEKGKDVELRCDPISGHTALYWYRQSLGQGLEFLIYFQGNSAPDKSGLPSDRFSAERTGGSVSTLTIQRTQQEDSAVYLCASSSDRAGNTIYFGEGSWLTVV.

CDR3 sequence (DNA): TGTGCCAGCAGCCAAGATGGGGGACACTGGGATACGCAGTATTTT. Translating gives CASSQDGGHWDTQYF. J is TRBJ2-3 and V is TRBV14; perhaps TRBD1 as D (6 bases). Looked up from germline, CDR1 is SGHDN and CDR2 is FVKESK. V lost 0 bases and J 6 bases, leaving 13 bases between the germline ends. This CDR3 is 15 amino acids long.

The rearrangement links TRBV28 to TRBJ1-1; D unresolved. This CDR3 comprises 10 residues. CDR1 is MDHEN, CDR2 SYDVKM, per germline. V was trimmed by 8 bases and J by 10 bases, leaving 11 bases between them. CDR3 amino acids: CASVRRGAFF. The CDR3 coding sequence is TGTGCCAGCGTTCGTCGGGGAGCTTTCTTT. The complete variable domain, with remaining parts taken from reference TRBV28 and TRBJ1-1, reads DVKVTQSSRYLVKRTGEKVFLECVQDMDHENMFWYRQDPGLGLRLIYFSYDVKMKEKGDIPEGYSVSREKKERFSLILESASTNQTSMYLCASVRRGAFFGQGTRLTVV.

Turning to this clone: Other DNA variants within this sample encode the same CDR3. The genes are TRBV5-5 and TRBJ1-2, with TRBD1 matching over 8 bases. The junction had 6 bases not matched to a gene; V was cut back by 0 bases and J by 8 bases. The length of the CDR3 is 14 residues. From germline, CDR1 is SGHKS and CDR2 YYEKEE (reference sequence). CDR3 protein: CASSLATGGLGYTF. The CDR3 nucleotides read TGTGCCAGCAGCTTGGCCACAGGGGGTCTAGGCTACACCTTC.

The gene calls are TRBV11-3 and TRBJ2-7; 9 bases align to TRBD2. Per germline, CDR1 SGHNT and CDR2 YENEEA. With V trimmed by 1 base and J by 4 bases, 2 bases remained unmatched. The CDR3 is 14 residues long. The CDR3 loop reads CASSLGLAGYEQYF. The CDR3 region has the DNA TGTGCCAGCAGCTTAGGGCTAGCGGGGTACGAGCAGTACTTC.

As regards this clone: Sequence at one end of the junction differs from germline and may be a read error. Other DNA sequences within the sample encode an identical CDR3. This chain joins TRBV13 and TRBJ1-6, with D possibly TRBD1 on 6 matching bases. Germline loops: CDR1 PRHDT, CDR2 FYEKMQ (reference sequence). The CDR3 is 16 amino acids. This CDR3 reads CASSLTGTRKGSPLHF. The DNA for the CDR3 is TGTGCCAGCAGCTTAACCGGGACAAGGAAGGGTTCACCCCTACACTTT.

The chain employs TRBV7-4 and TRBJ1-1; TRBD1 matches at 7 bases. Germline CDR1 SGHVT, CDR2 SQSDAQ. V lost 1 base, J lost 1 base, and 15 bases stayed unmatched. The CDR3 runs to 19 residues. Written as DNA, the CDR3 is TGTGCCAGCAGCTTAGGGCTCCCGAGCCCACAGGGGCAGAACACTGAAGCTTTCTTT. This encodes CASSLGLPSPQGQNTEAFF.

The chain employs TRBV16 and TRBJ1-1; the D gene is possibly TRBD1 (6 bases). The CDR3 is 12 amino acids. Germline loops: CDR1 KGHSY, CDR2 FQNENV. V dropped 1 base and J dropped 10 bases, with 10 bases sitting between them. CDR3 DNA: TGTGCCAGCAGCCAATGGGGCAGGGGAGCTTTCTTT. Protein: CASSQWGRGAFF.

This chain joins TRBV19 and TRBJ1-4; D perhaps matches TRBD1 (5 bases). Between the trimmed V and J ends, which lost 6 bases and 4 bases, there was a span of 9 bases. Per germline, CDR1 LNHDA and CDR2 SQIVND (reference sequence). This CDR3 has 13 residues. The CDR3 coding sequence is TGTGCCAGTAGACAGGCCTATAATGAAAAACTGTTTTTT. The encoded protein is CASRQAYNEKLFF.

V gene TRBV28 combines with J gene TRBJ1-5; tentatively, D is TRBD1 (6 bases). CDR1 and CDR2 (germline): MDHEN, SYDVKM. CDR3 length equals 13 residues. The germline V and J ends were trimmed by 11 bases and 4 bases, with 15 bases remaining between them. The DNA for the CDR3 is TGTGCCTGGGGGCCAGGCCGTAATCAGCCCCAGCATTTT. Encoded protein: CAWGPGRNQPQHF.

The J gene is TRBJ2-2, the V gene TRBV11-3, with 7 bases aligning to TRBD1. V was clipped by 6 bases and J by 6 bases; unmatched bases: 4. The CDR3 length is 13 residues. Germline assignment: CDR1 SGHNT and CDR2 YENEEA. The CDR3: CASSDRDPGELFF. In nucleotides, the CDR3 is TGTGCCAGCAGTGACAGGGACCCCGGGGAGCTGTTTTTT.

This chain links TRBV9 with TRBJ1-2; possible D gene TRBD1, 5 bases. This CDR3 has 12 residues. The V end was cut by 5 bases, the J end by 8 bases, with 13 bases between. From germline, CDR1 is SGDLS and CDR2 YYNGEE. CDR3 sequence (DNA): TGTGCCAGCAGAGGAGTAGCAGGGGGCTACACCTTC. It is translated as CASRGVAGGYTF.

The chain joins TRBV2 to TRBJ1-6, with 11 bases lining up with TRBD1. This CDR3 contains 16 residues. CDR1 SNHLY and CDR2 FYNNEI come from the germline V gene. J gave up 5 bases and V 4 bases, and 4 bases lay outside the gene matches. This CDR3 reads CASSGGTGGDNSPLHF. For the CDR3, the DNA is TGTGCCAGCAGTGGGGGGACAGGGGGTGATAATTCACCCCTCCACTTT.

The V gene is TRBV5-1, the J gene TRBJ1-6, with D perhaps matching TRBD1 (5 bases). V lost 2 bases and J lost 0, with 12 bases in between. Germline values: CDR1 SGHRS, CDR2 YFSETQ. This CDR3 is built from 17 residues. CDR3 in DNA: TGCGCCAGCAGCTTCCTGGGGGGATCCTCCTATAATTCACCCCTCCACTTT. It is translated as CASSFLGGSSYNSPLHF.

Regarding this clone: An end of the junction differs from the germline gene, which may be a read error. The chain has TRBV18 and TRBJ1-6; D uncertain. CDR1 is KGHSH and CDR2 is LQKENI in the germline V gene. CDR3 size: 12 residues. The DNA for the CDR3 is TGTGCCAGCTCCCCGGAAAGGACTCCCCCCTATTTT. Translating it yields CASSPERTPPYF.